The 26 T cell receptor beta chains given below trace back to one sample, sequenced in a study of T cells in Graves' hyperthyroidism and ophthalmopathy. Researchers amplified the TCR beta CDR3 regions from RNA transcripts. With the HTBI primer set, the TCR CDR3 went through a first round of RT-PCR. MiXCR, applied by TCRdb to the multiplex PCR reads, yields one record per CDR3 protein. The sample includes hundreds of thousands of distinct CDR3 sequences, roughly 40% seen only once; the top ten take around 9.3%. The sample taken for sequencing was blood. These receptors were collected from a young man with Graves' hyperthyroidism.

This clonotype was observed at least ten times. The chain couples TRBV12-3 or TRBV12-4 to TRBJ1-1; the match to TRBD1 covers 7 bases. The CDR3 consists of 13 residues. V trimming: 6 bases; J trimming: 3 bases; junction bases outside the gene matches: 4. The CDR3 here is CASSRDSYTEAFF. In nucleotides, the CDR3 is TGTGCCAGCAGCCGGGACAGCTACACTGAAGCTTTCTTT.

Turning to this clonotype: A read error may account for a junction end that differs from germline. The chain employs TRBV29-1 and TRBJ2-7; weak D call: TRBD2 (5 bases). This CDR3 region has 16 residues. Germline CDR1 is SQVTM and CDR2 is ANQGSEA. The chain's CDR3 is CGVEERSVSPSGEQYF. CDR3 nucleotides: TGCGGCGTTGAAGAGCGGAGCGTCTCCCCGTCGGGGGAGCAGTACTTC.

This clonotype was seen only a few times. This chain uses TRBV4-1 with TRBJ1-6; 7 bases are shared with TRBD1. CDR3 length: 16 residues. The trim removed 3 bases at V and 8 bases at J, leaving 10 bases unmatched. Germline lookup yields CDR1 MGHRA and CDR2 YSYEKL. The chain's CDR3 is CASSQSTGKGYSPLHF. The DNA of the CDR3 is TGCGCCAGCAGCCAGTCGACAGGGAAGGGGTATTCACCCCTCCACTTT.

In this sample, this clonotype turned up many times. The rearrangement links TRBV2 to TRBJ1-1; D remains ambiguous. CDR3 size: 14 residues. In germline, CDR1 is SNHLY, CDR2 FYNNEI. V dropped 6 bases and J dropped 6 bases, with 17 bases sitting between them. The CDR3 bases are TGTGCCAGCAGCGACCAACCACGACTTTCTGAAGCTTTCTTT. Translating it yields CASSDQPRLSEAFF.

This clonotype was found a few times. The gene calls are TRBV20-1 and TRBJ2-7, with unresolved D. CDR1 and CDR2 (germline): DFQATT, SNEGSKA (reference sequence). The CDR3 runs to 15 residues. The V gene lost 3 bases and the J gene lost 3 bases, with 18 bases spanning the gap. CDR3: CSASFGSIDFYEQYF. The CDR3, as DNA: TGCAGTGCTAGTTTCGGGTCAATAGATTTCTACGAGCAGTACTTC.

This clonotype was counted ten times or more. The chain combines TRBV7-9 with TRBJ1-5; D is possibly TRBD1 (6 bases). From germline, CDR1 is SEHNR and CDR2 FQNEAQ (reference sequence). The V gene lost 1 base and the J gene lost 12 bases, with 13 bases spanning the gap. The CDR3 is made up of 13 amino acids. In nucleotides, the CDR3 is TGTGCCAGCAGCTTAGAAGGACAGAATCTCCAGCATTTT. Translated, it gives CASSLEGQNLQHF.

The DNA of the CDR3 is TGTGCCAGCAGTCGCGACTCCCAGAACCTTGAAGCTTTCTTT. Translating it yields CASSRDSQNLEAFF. The chain links TRBV7-3 to TRBJ1-1; D gene ambiguous. Germline values: CDR1 SGHTA, CDR2 FQGTGA. V dropped 6 bases and J dropped 7 bases, with 18 bases sitting between them. CDR3 size: 14 residues.

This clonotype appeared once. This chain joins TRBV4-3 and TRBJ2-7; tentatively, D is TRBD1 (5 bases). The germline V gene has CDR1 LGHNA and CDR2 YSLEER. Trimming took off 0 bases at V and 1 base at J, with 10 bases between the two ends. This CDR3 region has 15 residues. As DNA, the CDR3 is TGCGCCAGCAGCCAAGAAGGGGCAGGGTCCTACGAGCAGTACTTC. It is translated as CASSQEGAGSYEQYF.

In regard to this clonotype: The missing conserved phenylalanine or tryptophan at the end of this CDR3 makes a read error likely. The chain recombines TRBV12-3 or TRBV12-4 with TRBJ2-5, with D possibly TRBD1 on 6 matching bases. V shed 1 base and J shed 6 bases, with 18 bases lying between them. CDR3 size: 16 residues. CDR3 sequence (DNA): TGTGCCAGCAGTTTAGAAACAGGGAAGGGCTGGAAGACCCAGTACTCC. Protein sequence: CASSLETGKGWKTQYS.

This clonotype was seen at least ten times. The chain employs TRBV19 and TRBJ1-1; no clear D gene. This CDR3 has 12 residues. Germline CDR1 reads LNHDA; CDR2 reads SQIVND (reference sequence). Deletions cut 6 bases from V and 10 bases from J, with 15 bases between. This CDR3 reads CASRQRLDGAFF. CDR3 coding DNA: TGTGCCAGTAGACAAAGGCTTGACGGAGCTTTCTTT.

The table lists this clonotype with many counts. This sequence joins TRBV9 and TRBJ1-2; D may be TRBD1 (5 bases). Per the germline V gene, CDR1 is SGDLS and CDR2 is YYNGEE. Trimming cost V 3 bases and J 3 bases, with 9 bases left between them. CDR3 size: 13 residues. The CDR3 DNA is TGTGCCAGCAGCGCAACAGGAGACTATGGCTACACCTTC. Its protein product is CASSATGDYGYTF.

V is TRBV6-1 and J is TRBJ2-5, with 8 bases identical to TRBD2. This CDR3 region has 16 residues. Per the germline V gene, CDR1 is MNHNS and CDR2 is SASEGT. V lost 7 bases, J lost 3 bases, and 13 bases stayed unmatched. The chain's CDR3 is CASNPGGAMAEETQYF. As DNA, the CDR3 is TGTGCCAGCAATCCCGGGGGGGCGATGGCGGAAGAGACCCAGTACTTC.

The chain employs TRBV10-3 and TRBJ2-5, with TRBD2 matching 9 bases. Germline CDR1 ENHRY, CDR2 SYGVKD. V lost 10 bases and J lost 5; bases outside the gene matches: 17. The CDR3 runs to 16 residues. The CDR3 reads CASSPASGIPGETQYF. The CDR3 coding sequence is TGTGCCAGCTCACCGGCTAGCGGGATCCCCGGGGAGACCCAGTACTTC.

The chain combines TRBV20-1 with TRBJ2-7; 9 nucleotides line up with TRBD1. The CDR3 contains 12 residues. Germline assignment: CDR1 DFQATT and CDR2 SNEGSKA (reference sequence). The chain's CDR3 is CRPVGQGYEQYF. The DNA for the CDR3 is TGCAGACCAGTGGGACAGGGCTACGAGCAGTACTTC.

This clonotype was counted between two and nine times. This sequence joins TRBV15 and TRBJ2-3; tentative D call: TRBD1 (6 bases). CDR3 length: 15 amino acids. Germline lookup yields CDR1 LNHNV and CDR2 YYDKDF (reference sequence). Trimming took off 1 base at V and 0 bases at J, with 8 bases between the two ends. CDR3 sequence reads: CATSRGTASTDTQYF. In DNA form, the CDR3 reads TGTGCCACCAGCAGAGGGACAGCTAGCACAGATACGCAGTATTTT.

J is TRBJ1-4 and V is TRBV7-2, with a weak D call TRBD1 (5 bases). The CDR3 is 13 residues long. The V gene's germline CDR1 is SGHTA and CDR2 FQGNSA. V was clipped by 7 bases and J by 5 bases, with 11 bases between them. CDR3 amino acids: CASTIGGNEKLFF. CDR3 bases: TGTGCCAGCACCATTGGGGGGAATGAAAAACTGTTTTTT.

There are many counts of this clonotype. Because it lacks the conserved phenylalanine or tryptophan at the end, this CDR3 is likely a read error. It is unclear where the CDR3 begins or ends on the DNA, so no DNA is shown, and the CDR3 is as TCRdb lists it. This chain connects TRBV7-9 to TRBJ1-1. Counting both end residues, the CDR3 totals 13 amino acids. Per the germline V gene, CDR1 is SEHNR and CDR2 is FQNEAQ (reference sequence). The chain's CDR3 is CASTNKTLALEEC.

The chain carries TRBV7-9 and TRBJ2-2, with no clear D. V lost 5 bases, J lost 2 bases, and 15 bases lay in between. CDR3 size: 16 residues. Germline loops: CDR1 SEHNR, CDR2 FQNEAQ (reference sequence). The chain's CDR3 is CASSRPGRRNTGELFF. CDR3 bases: TGTGCCAGCAGCCGGCCTGGGCGAAGAAACACCGGGGAGCTGTTTTTT.

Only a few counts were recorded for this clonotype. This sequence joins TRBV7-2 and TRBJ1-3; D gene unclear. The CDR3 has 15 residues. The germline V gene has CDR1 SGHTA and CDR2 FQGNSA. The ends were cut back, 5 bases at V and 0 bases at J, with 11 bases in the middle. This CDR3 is CASSPSASSGNTIYF. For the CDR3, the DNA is TGTGCCAGCAGCCCATCGGCGAGCTCTGGAAACACCATATATTTT.

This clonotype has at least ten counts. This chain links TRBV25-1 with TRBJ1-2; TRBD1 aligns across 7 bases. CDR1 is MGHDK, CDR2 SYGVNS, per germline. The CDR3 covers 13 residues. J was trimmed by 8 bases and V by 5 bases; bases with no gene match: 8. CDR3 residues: CASSHRDSHGYTF. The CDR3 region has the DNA TGTGCCAGCAGTCACCGGGACAGCCACGGCTACACCTTC.

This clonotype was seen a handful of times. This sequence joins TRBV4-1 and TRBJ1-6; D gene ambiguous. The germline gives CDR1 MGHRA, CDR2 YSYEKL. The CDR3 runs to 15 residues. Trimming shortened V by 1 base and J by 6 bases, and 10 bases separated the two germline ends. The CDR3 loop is CASSQARGLNSPLHF. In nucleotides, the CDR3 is TGCGCCAGCAGCCAAGCCAGAGGGCTTAATTCACCCCTCCACTTT.

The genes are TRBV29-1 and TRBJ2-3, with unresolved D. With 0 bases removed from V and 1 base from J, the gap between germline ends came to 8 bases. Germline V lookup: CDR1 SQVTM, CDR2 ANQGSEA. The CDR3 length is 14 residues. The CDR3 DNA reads TGCAGCGTTGAAGAGGGGTTTCGCACAGATACGCAGTATTTT. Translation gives CSVEEGFRTDTQYF.

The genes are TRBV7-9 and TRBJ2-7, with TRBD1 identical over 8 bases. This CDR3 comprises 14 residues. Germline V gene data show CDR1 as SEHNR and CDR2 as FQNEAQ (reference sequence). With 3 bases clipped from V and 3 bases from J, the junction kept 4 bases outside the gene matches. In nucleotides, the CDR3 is TGTGCCAGCAGCTTCGTGGACAGGGACTACGAGCAGTACTTC. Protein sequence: CASSFVDRDYEQYF. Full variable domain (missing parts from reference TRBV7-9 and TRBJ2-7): DTGVSQNPRHKITKRGQNVTFRCDPISEHNRLYWYRQTLGQGPEFLTYFQNEAQLEKSRLLSDRFSAERPKGSFSTLEIQRTEQGDSAMYLCASSFVDRDYEQYFGPGTRLTVT.

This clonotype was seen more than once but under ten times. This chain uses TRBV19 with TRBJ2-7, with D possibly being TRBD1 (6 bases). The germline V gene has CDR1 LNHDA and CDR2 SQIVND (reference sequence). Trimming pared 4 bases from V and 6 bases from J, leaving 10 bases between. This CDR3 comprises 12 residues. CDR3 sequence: CASSTDRSEQYF. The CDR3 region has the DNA TGTGCCAGTAGTACCGACAGGAGCGAGCAGTACTTC.

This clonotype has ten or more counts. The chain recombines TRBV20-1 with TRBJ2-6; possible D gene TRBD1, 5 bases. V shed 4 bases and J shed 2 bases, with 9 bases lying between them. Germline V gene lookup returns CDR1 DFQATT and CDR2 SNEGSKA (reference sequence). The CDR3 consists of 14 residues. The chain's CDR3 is CSAIDSTGANVLTF. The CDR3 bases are TGCAGTGCTATAGACAGCACTGGGGCCAACGTCCTGACTTTC.

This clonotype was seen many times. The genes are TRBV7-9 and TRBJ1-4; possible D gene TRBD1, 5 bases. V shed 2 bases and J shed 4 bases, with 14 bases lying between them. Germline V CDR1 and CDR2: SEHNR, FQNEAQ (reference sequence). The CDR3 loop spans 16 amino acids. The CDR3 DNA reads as TGTGCCAGCAGCTTACCAGGGACGAGTGATAATGAAAAACTGTTTTTT. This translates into CASSLPGTSDNEKLFF.